These 3 T cell receptor beta chains were all obtained from the same sample, sequenced in a study of blood T cell repertoires in COVID-19. Clones were read by immunoSEQ multiplex PCR, and TCRdb kept only the in-frame ones, dropping some. The sample lists tens of thousands of clones; around 88% were seen once. What was sequenced was peripheral blood. The receptors stem from an elderly woman with active or convalescent COVID-19.

This chain uses TRBV4-3 with TRBJ1-1; the match to TRBD1 covers 10 bases. This CDR3 comprises 20 residues. Germline CDR1 is LGHNA and CDR2 is YSLEER. After removal of 4 bases from V and 0 bases from J, the junction contained 17 bases not matched to a gene. The CDR3 region has the DNA TGCGCCAGCAGCCTCCAACGGGACAGGGGTAACATGTATATGAACACTGAAGCTTTCTTT. As protein: CASSLQRDRGNMYMNTEAFF.

The genes are TRBV2 and TRBJ2-7; 12 nucleotides align to TRBD1. Germline V lookup: CDR1 SNHLY, CDR2 FYNNEI. The length of the CDR3 is 17 residues. V lost 3 bases to trimming and J lost 5 bases; unmatched junction nucleotides: 11. The CDR3 loop is CASSDYLFGDRGHEQYF. CDR3 bases: TGTGCCAGCAGTGATTACTTATTTGGGGACAGGGGGCACGAGCAGTACTTC.

This chain connects TRBV29-1 to TRBJ2-7; D is unresolved. The CDR3 extends over 12 amino acids. Germline V CDR1 and CDR2: SQVTM, ANQGSEA. V shed 4 bases and J shed 1 base, with 8 bases lying between them. This CDR3 reads CSVGSRSYEQYF. CDR3 bases: TGCAGCGTTGGATCCAGGTCCTACGAGCAGTACTTC.